This TCR beta chain was recovered during a study of blood T cell repertoires in COVID-19. The V and J ends lost 2 bases and 6 bases, in that order; junction bases with no gene match: 18. The CDR3 runs to 19 residues. Germline lookup yields CDR1 SGHAT and CDR2 FQNNGV. Sequencing was performed with immunoSEQ multiplex PCR; in TCRdb, only in-frame clones are kept and a portion is missing. The sample has around 140,000 clones, about 87% seen once. The genes are TRBV11-2 and TRBJ2-1; 8 bases match TRBD2. Sequencing was done on a sample of PBMCs or T cells enriched from blood (not recorded which). The source of this sequence is a man between 60 and 75 years old who had recovered from COVID-19. The CDR3 is CASSLRSVGGARAVNEQFF. The CDR3 DNA reads as TGTGCCAGCAGCTTAAGGTCGGTCGGGGGGGCAAGGGCCGTCAATGAGCAGTTCTTC.